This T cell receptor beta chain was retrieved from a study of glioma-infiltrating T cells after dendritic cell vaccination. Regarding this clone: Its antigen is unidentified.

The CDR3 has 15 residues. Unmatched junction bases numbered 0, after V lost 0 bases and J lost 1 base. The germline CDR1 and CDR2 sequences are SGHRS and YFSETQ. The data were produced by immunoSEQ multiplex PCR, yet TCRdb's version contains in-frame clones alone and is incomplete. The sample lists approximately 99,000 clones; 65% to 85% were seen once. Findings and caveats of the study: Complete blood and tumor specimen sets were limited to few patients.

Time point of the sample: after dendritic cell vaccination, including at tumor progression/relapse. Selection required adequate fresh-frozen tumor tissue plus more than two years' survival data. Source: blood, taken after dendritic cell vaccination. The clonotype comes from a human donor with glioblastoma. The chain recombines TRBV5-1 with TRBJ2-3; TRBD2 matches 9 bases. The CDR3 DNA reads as TGCGCCAGCAGCTTGGGGACTAGCGGCACAGATACGCAGTATTTT. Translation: CASSLGTSGTDTQYF.